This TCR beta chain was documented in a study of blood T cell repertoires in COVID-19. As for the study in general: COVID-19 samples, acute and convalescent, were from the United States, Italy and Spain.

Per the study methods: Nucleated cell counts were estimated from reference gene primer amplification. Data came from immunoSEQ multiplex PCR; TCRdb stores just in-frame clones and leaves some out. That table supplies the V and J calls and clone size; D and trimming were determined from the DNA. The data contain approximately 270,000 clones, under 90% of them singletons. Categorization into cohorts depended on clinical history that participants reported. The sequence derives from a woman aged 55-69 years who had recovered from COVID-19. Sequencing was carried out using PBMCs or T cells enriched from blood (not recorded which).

CDR3 loop: CSVEGSSYEQYF. The CDR3 nucleotides are TGCAGCGTTGAAGGTTCATCCTACGAGCAGTACTTC. This chain uses TRBV29-1 with TRBJ2-7; D call uncertain. The CDR3 has 12 residues. The V gene lost 1 base and the J gene lost 1 base, with 5 bases spanning the gap. Germline V gene lookup returns CDR1 SQVTM and CDR2 ANQGSEA.